The sequence of this TCR beta chain was determined in a study of read filtering for tumor transcriptome and immune sequencing. Molecular barcoded adaptors covering alpha/delta and beta/gamma chains were used on roughly 370 ng RNA. TCRdb itself ran the reads through MiXCR, one entry per CDR3 protein. Counted here are 100,000 to 150,000 distinct CDR3 sequences, 13% occurring once; the ten biggest clones make up 9.5% to 11%. This clonotype was seen at least ten times. Germline V lookup: CDR1 MGHRA, CDR2 YSYEKL. This CDR3 spans 16 amino acids. Trimming took 1 base from V and 4 from J; bases not matched to a gene: 7.

The specimen was a population of CD138-negative cells sorted from bone marrow. This chain uses TRBV4-1 with TRBJ1-5; 7 bases fit TRBD1. The receptor's source is a donor at least 40 years old with multiple myeloma. The CDR3 loop reads CASSQVGQAGNQPQHF. The CDR3 nucleotides read TGCGCCAGCAGCCAAGTCGGACAGGCTGGGAATCAGCCCCAGCATTTT.